The 20 T cell receptor beta chains below come from one sample, sequenced in a study of CD8 T cells in ankylosing spondylitis. TCRdb re-derived calls from the 5' RACE reads in MiXCR, one entry per CDR3 protein. Here the sample spans approximately 400,000 distinct CDR3 sequences, 25% to 30% being singletons. These receptors have no known antigen. The study, taken as a whole, reports: What appeared characteristic of ankylosing spondylitis blood was a TCR beta motif of fewer than ten highly homologous variants.

The sequenced material came from blood, either unsorted or a sorted T cell fraction (not recorded which). These receptors originate from a male donor with ankylosing spondylitis.

In its sample, this clonotype was seen a few times. J is TRBJ2-5 and V is TRBV29-1; maybe TRBD2 (6 bases). V was clipped by 5 bases and J by 0 bases, with 10 bases between them. The CDR3 length is 13 residues. Germline V gene data show CDR1 as SQVTM and CDR2 as ANQGSEA. The CDR3 sequence is CSVPGGDQETQYF. Here the CDR3 DNA reads TGCAGCGTTCCTGGCGGGGACCAAGAGACCCAGTACTTC. Based on the CDR3 plus reference TRBV29-1 and TRBJ2-5, the full variable domain is SAVISQKPSRDICQRGTSLTIQCQVDSQVTMMFWYRQQPGQSLTLIATANQGSEATYESGFVIDKFPISRPNLTFSTLTVSNMSPEDSSIYLCSVPGGDQETQYFGPGTRLLVL.

This clonotype showed up just a few times. V is TRBV7-9 and J is TRBJ1-1; D not certain. This CDR3 has 14 residues. CDR1 and CDR2 (germline): SEHNR, FQNEAQ (reference sequence). V was clipped by 4 bases and J by 6 bases, with 15 bases between them. CDR3 DNA: TGTGCCAGCAGCTCAGAGGGCCAGGTCTCTGAAGCTTTCTTT. It translates to CASSSEGQVSEAFF.

This CDR3 is CSVEKENEKLFF. CDR3 nucleotides: TGCAGCGTTGAGAAAGAGAATGAAAAACTGTTTTTT. The rearrangement uses TRBV29-1 and TRBJ1-4; D not certain. CDR3 length: 12 residues. The V gene lost 3 bases and the J gene lost 5 bases, with 7 bases spanning the gap. Germline V gene data show CDR1 as SQVTM and CDR2 as ANQGSEA.

This clonotype was counted ten times or more. V and J are TRBV6-1 and TRBJ1-2; 7 positions match TRBD1. The CDR3 is 16 residues long. CDR1 is MNHNS and CDR2 is SASEGT in the germline V gene. V dropped 6 bases and J dropped 4; count of bases not matched to a gene: 14. The CDR3 loop is CASSERAGTEGYGYTF. In DNA form, the CDR3 reads TGTGCCAGCAGCGAAAGAGCCGGGACAGAGGGCTATGGCTACACCTTC.

This chain connects TRBV5-5 to TRBJ1-5; D remains ambiguous. V was cut by 0 bases and J by 4 bases, with 17 bases left in between. The germline CDR1 and CDR2 sequences are SGHKS and YYEKEE (reference sequence). The CDR3 covers 17 residues. For the CDR3, the DNA is TGTGCCAGCAGCTTGGGCCCTCGACCAGGTCGTAATCAGCCCCAGCATTTT. Translated, it gives CASSLGPRPGRNQPQHF.

DNA of the CDR3: TGCAGCGTTCGGACGGACCCAACCTACAATGAGCAGTTCTTC. Its translation is CSVRTDPTYNEQFF. V is TRBV29-1 and J is TRBJ2-1; D is unclear. The CDR3 consists of 14 residues. Between the trimmed V and J ends, which lost 5 bases and 2 bases, there was a span of 13 bases. From germline, CDR1 is SQVTM and CDR2 ANQGSEA.

Only a few counts were recorded for this clonotype. This chain joins TRBV20-1 and TRBJ2-1; 9 positions match TRBD2. The CDR3 is 13 residues long. CDR1 is DFQATT, CDR2 SNEGSKA, per germline (reference sequence). After removal of 4 bases from V and 14 bases from J, the junction contained 12 bases not matched to a gene. In DNA form, the CDR3 reads TGCAGTGCTATCCCGGGACTAGCAATCCCTAAGTTCTTC. It yields the protein CSAIPGLAIPKFF.

This chain joins TRBV20-1 and TRBJ2-1, with D possibly TRBD2 on 5 matching bases. The CDR3 runs to 12 residues. V lost 5 bases, J lost 9 bases, and 14 bases lay in between. From germline, CDR1 is DFQATT and CDR2 SNEGSKA (reference sequence). The chain's CDR3 is CSAPSRVAEQFF. CDR3 DNA: TGCAGTGCTCCCTCGAGGGTAGCTGAGCAGTTCTTC.

The rearrangement joins TRBV28 to TRBJ1-5, with a tentative D call TRBD1 (6 bases). The germline V gene has CDR1 MDHEN and CDR2 SYDVKM. V lost 4 bases and J 8 bases, leaving 27 bases between the germline ends. This CDR3 has 18 residues. CDR3 protein: CASSSLRQGYNPVEPQHF. CDR3 in DNA: TGTGCCAGCAGTTCTTTACGTCAGGGGTATAATCCGGTGGAGCCCCAGCATTTT.

This chain links TRBV5-1 with TRBJ1-2; no clear D. The V end lost 2 bases, the J end lost 1 base, and 12 bases lay between the germline ends. Germline V gene sequence: CDR1 SGHRS, CDR2 YFSETQ. This CDR3 is 15 amino acids long. DNA for the CDR3: TGCGCCAGCAGCTTATACACCGGTGGTAACTATGGCTACACCTTC. It specifies CASSLYTGGNYGYTF.

This rearrangement joins TRBV24-1 to TRBJ2-1, with 7 positions matching TRBD2. Germline values: CDR1 KGHDR, CDR2 SFDVKD. J was trimmed by 8 bases and V by 0 bases; bases with no gene match: 12. CDR3 length: 17 amino acids. CDR3 sequence reads: CATSDLSSGQTAHEQFF. In DNA form, the CDR3 reads TGTGCCACCAGTGATTTGTCTAGCGGTCAGACGGCGCATGAGCAGTTCTTC.

The CDR3 protein is CATSSSGSETQYF. CDR3 nucleotide sequence: TGTGCCACCAGTTCTTCCGGGTCCGAGACCCAGTACTTC. This chain joins TRBV24-1 and TRBJ2-5; unclear D gene. This CDR3 has 13 amino acids. V lost 6 bases to trimming and J lost 5 bases, with 12 bases between them. Germline CDR1 KGHDR, CDR2 SFDVKD.

This clonotype has just a few counts. The V call is TRBV20-1, the J call TRBJ2-1; TRBD2 matches at 11 bases. V lost 6 bases, J lost 8 bases, and 12 bases stayed unmatched. Looked up from germline, CDR1 is DFQATT and CDR2 is SNEGSKA (reference sequence). The CDR3 is 15 amino acids. Here the CDR3 DNA reads TGCAGTGCCCCTTCGGCCCAGACTAGCGGGGATGAGCAGTTCTTC. Protein: CSAPSAQTSGDEQFF.

This clonotype was detected only a few times. The chain has TRBV20-1 and TRBJ2-5, with unresolved D. Germline CDR1 reads DFQATT; CDR2 reads SNEGSKA (reference sequence). There are 15 residues in the CDR3. Trimming took off 5 bases at V and 5 bases at J, with 21 bases between the two ends. The CDR3: CSAPGSTGPIETQYF. CDR3 in DNA: TGCAGTGCTCCTGGGTCTACCGGACCTATCGAGACCCAGTACTTC.

This clonotype showed up just a few times. This sequence joins TRBV3-1 and TRBJ1-4; TRBD1 matches at 10 bases. CDR1 is LGHDT and CDR2 is YNNKEL in the germline V gene (reference sequence). CDR3 length equals 14 residues. V lost 4 bases, J lost 7 bases, and 3 bases stayed unmatched. Here the CDR3 DNA reads TGTGCCAGCAGCCCGACAGGGGGCAGTGAAAAACTGTTTTTT. Encoded protein: CASSPTGGSEKLFF.

This clonotype was counted ten times or more. V is TRBV12-3 or TRBV12-4 and J is TRBJ1-3; D gene ambiguous. Trimming pared 3 bases from V and 4 bases from J, leaving 4 bases between. The CDR3 is 12 residues long. This CDR3 is CASSLDGNTIYF. The DNA for the CDR3 is TGTGCCAGCAGTTTGGACGGAAACACCATATATTTT.

The V gene is TRBV15, the J gene TRBJ2-7; tentatively, D is TRBD1 or TRBD2 (5 bases each). The CDR3 spans 15 residues. Germline values: CDR1 LNHNV, CDR2 YYDKDF (reference sequence). Trimming removed 0 bases from V and 2 bases from J, with 11 bases in between. The CDR3 DNA reads TGTGCCACCAGCAGAGATTGGGGACGGGCCTACGAGCAGTACTTC. Translated, it gives CATSRDWGRAYEQYF.

The rearrangement joins TRBV6-2 or TRBV6-3 to TRBJ2-5, with 11 bases matching TRBD1. V gave up 6 bases and J gave up 1 base; unmatched junction bases: 10. CDR3 length: 17 residues. In germline, CDR1 is MNHEY, CDR2 SVGEGT. CDR3 sequence: CASSGTGGIYRQETQYF. The CDR3 coding sequence is TGTGCCAGCAGCGGGACAGGGGGAATCTATCGCCAAGAGACCCAGTACTTC.

This clonotype was seen a handful of times. The chain combines TRBV11-2 with TRBJ1-3, with D maybe TRBD1 (6 bases). Germline CDR1 SGHAT, CDR2 FQNNGV. This CDR3 comprises 15 residues. V was pared by 4 bases and J by 2 bases, with 12 bases between. In DNA, the CDR3 is TGTGCCAGCAGCTCTCTCCGGGACACTGGAAACACCATATATTTT. It specifies CASSSLRDTGNTIYF.

The CDR3 DNA sequence: TGTGCCAGCAGTTTAAACAGGGACGGCTACACCTTC. It encodes CASSLNRDGYTF. V is TRBV6-6 and J is TRBJ1-2, with D tentatively TRBD1 (6 bases). The CDR3 runs 12 residues. Deletions cut 4 bases from V and 8 bases from J, with 11 bases between. Germline CDR1 is MNHNY and CDR2 is SVGAGI (reference sequence).